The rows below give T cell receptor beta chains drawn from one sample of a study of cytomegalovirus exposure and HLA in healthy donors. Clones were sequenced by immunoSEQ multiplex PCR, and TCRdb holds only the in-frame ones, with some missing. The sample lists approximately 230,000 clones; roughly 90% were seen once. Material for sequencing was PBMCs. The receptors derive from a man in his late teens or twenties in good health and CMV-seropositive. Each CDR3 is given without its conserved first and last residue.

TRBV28,ASTPGTDHEQY
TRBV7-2,ASRRDRGWTEAF
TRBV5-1,ASSLEGSTEAF
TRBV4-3,ASSLTVRTEAF
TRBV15,ATSRGRGTKGETQY
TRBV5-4,ASSLGDQPQH
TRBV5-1,ASSLVGTPAHEQF
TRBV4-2,ASSQGGQTYEQY
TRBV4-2,ASSLEGNTEAF
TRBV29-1,SVEVLNTEAF
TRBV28,ASSFRQNNYGYT
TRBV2,ASSGGAYTGELF
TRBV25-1,ASIGGVPGDTEAF
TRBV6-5,ASSYGRAGENGYT
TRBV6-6,ASSYPTSGNTIY
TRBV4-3,ASSQEAGGRTEAF
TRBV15,ATSRESTDTQY
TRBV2,ASSGRQAGELF
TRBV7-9,ASSFTGTGTDTQY
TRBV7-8,ASSLAGRGLDEQY
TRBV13,ASSPTSGTFNEQF
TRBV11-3,ASSSKRGNSYNEQF
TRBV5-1,ASSFAVTDSYEQY
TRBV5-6,ASSDGGATQY
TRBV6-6,ASSLGRGLDYEQY
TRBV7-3,ASSNSGGRVTNEQF
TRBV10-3,AISEPAGDRRAYGYT
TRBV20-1,SGDRLGYT
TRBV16,ASSPGQGRPKNIQY
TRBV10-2,ASTWTRGVEQF
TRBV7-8,ASSPFQGVPYEQY
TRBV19,ASQDRGGTGELF
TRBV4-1,ASSQDWGNEKLF
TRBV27,ASSLASLTRSSYNEQF
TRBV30,AWSVLGGFNQPQH
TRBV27,ASSYLNSDRGSHEQY
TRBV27,ASSYYNEQF
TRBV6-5,ASSTDPQKTEAF
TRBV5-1,ASSLIRESDTQY
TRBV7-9,ASSFRGGSTGEQY
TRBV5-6,ASSLVSPFYEQY
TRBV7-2,ASSLTRGNQPQH
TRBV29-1,SVVKGGNTEAF
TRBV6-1,ASSEGVGHYGYT
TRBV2,ASRRDQPYTDNEQF
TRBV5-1,ASSKVTGSYNEQF
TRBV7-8,ASSSLWGQPQH
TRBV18,ASSPQSRTGLHEQY
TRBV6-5,ASTKGGRGSYEQY
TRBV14,ASSQAGNHGYT
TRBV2,ASSEAIGMNTEAF
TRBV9,ASSAGTRSFRNEQF
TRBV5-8,ASSLGRSQEAF
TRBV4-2,ASSQSGSGDGNTIY